This T cell receptor (beta chain) appears in the sequencing data of a study of cytomegalovirus exposure and HLA in healthy donors. The PCR used 60 Vbeta and 13 Jbeta primers. The assay was immunoSEQ multiplex PCR, and TCRdb's table has in-frame clones only and misses some. This table holds some 110,000 clones. Sequencing was carried out using PBMCs. This clonotype originated in a man aged 35-49 years in good health and CMV-seronegative.

CDR3 loop: CASSEPGQNYGYTF. The DNA of the CDR3 is TGTGCCAGCAGTGAGCCGGGACAGAACTATGGCTACACCTTC. This chain connects TRBV28 to TRBJ1-2; 7 nucleotides align to TRBD1. Looked up from germline, CDR1 is MDHEN and CDR2 is SYDVKM. V gave up 5 bases and J gave up 2 bases; unmatched junction bases: 5. The CDR3 spans 14 residues.